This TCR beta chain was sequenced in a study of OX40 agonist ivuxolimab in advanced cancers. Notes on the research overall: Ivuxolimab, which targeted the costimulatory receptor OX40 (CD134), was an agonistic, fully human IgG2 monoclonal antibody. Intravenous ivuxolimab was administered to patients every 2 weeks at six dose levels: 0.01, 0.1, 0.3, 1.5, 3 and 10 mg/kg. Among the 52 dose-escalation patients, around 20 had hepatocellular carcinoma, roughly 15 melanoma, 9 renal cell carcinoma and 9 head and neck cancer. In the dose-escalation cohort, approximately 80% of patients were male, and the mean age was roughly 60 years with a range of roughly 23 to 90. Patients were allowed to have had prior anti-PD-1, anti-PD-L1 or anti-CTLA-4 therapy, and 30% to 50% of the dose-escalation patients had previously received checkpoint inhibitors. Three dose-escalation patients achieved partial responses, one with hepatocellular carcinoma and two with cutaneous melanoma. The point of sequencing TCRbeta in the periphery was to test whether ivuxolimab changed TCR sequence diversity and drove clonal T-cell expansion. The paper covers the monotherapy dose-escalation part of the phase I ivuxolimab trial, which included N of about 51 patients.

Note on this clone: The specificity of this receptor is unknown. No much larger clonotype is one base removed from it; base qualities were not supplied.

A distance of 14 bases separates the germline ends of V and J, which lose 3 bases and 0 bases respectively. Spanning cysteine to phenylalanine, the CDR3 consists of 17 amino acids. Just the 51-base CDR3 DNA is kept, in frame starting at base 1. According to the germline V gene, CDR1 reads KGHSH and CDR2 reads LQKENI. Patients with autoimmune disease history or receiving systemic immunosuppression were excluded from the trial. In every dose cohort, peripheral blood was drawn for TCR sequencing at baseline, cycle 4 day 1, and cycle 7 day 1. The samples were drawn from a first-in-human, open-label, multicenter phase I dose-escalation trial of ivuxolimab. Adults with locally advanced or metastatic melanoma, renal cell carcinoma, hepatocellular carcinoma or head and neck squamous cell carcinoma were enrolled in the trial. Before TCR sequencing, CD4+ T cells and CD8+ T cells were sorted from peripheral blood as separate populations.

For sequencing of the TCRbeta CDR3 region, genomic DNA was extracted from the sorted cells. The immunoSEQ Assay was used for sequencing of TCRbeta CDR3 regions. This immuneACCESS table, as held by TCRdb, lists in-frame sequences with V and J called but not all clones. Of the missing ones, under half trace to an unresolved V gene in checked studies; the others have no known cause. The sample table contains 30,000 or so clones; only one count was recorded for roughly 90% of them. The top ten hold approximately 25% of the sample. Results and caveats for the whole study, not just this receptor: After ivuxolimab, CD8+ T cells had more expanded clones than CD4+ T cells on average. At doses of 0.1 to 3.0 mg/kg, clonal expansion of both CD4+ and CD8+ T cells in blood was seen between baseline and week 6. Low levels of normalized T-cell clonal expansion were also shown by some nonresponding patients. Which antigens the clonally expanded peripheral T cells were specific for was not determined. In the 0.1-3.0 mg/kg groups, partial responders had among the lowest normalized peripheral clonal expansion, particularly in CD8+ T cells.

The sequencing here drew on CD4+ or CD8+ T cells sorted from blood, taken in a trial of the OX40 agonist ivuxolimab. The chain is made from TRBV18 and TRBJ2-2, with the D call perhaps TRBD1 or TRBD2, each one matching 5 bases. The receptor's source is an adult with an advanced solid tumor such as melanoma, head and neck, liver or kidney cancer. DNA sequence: TGTGCCAGCTCACCCGTTCGGGGCGGCGCGAACACCGGGGAGCTGTTTTTT. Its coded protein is CASSPVRGGANTGELFF.